A single sample is the source of the 25 T cell receptor beta chains below, sequenced in a study of cytomegalovirus exposure and HLA in healthy donors. The study ran its PCR with 60 Vbeta and 13 Jbeta primers. The repertoire was sequenced with immunoSEQ multiplex PCR; TCRdb's copy has only in-frame clones and lacks some. The data contain under 200,000 clones, approximately 77% of them singletons. The specimen was PBMCs. These receptors all come from a man aged 50-60 years in good health and CMV-seropositive.

J is TRBJ1-4 and V is TRBV5-6, with TRBD1 as a possible D gene (5 bases). V lost 4 bases, J lost 3 bases, and 16 bases lay in between. Germline V gives CDR1 SGHDT, CDR2 YYEEEE. The CDR3 sequence is 16 residues long. CDR3 sequence (DNA): TGTGCCAGCAGCCGCGTGGGGACTGTACCTAATGAAAAACTGTTTTTT. Its translation is CASSRVGTVPNEKLFF.

The chain is built from TRBV13 and TRBJ1-1; TRBD1 agrees at 7 bases. Per germline, CDR1 PRHDT and CDR2 FYEKMQ (reference sequence). The junction had 8 bases not matched to a gene; V was cut back by 4 bases and J by 6 bases. CDR3 length: 14 residues. CDR3 sequence (DNA): TGTGCCAGCAGCTATCCACCGGGACAGCCTGAAGCTTTCTTT. This codes for CASSYPPGQPEAFF. Looking up the rest from reference TRBV13 and TRBJ1-1 gives the full variable domain: AAGVIQSPRHLIKEKRETATLKCYPIPRHDTVYWYQQGPGQDPQFLISFYEKMQSDKGSIPDRFSAQQFSDYHSELNMSSLELGDSALYFCASSYPPGQPEAFFGQGTRLTVV.

The V gene is TRBV7-2, the J gene TRBJ2-5, with 14 bases aligning to TRBD2. Germline loops: CDR1 SGHTA, CDR2 FQGNSA. The V gene end was trimmed by 1 base and the J gene end by 4 bases; junction bases not matched to a gene: 5. The CDR3 runs to 17 residues. The CDR3 protein is CASSLGATSGGGETQYF. CDR3 bases: TGTGCCAGCAGCTTAGGTGCGACTAGCGGGGGGGGAGAGACCCAGTACTTC.

There are a few counts of this clone. This rearrangement joins TRBV6-1 to TRBJ2-2; 8 bases agree with TRBD2. The length of the CDR3 is 15 residues. With 2 bases clipped from V and 1 base from J, the junction kept 0 bases outside the gene matches. Germline CDR1 reads MNHNS; CDR2 reads SASEGT. CDR3 protein: CASSELAGNTGELFF. The CDR3 nucleotides read TGTGCCAGCAGTGAACTAGCGGGGAACACCGGGGAGCTGTTTTTT.

The chain is built from TRBV7-2 and TRBJ1-2, with D possibly being TRBD1 (5 bases). With 3 bases removed from V and 5 bases from J, the gap between germline ends came to 10 bases. The CDR3 runs to 13 residues. The germline gives CDR1 SGHTA, CDR2 FQGNSA. CDR3 coding DNA: TGTGCCAGCAGCTTGGGACTCCTTTATGGCTACACCTTC. Its translation: CASSLGLLYGYTF.

The rearrangement uses TRBV9 and TRBJ2-7; 8 bases align to TRBD1. Germline CDR1 is SGDLS and CDR2 is YYNGEE. The CDR3 totals 16 residues. Germline trimming cut 0 bases from V and 2 bases from J; bases unmatched to any gene: 7. DNA of the CDR3: TGTGCCAGCAGCGTAGCTCCGGGACAGGAAACCTACGAGCAGTACTTC. Its protein is CASSVAPGQETYEQYF. The full variable domain, its missing parts supplied by reference TRBV9 and TRBJ2-7, is DSGVTQTPKHLITATGQRVTLRCSPRSGDLSVYWYQQSLDQGLQFLIQYYNGEERAKGNILERFSAQQFPDLHSELNLSSLELGDSALYFCASSVAPGQETYEQYFGPGTRLTVT.

The chain employs TRBV4-1 and TRBJ2-7; D perhaps matches TRBD2 (6 bases). Germline CDR1 MGHRA, CDR2 YSYEKL. CDR3 length equals 17 residues. V dropped 4 bases and J dropped 4 bases, with 23 bases sitting between them. The CDR3 spells CASSRTPTQRARYEQYF. For the CDR3, the DNA is TGCGCCAGCAGCCGAACCCCGACCCAGCGGGCTAGATACGAGCAGTACTTC.

V and J are TRBV27 and TRBJ1-5; 9 bases fit TRBD1. Germline trimming cut 3 bases from V and 6 bases from J; bases unmatched to any gene: 12. Germline V lookup: CDR1 MNHEY, CDR2 SMNVEV (reference sequence). This CDR3 comprises 17 residues. The CDR3 DNA follows: TGTGCCAGCAGTTTGTTTGTGTCGGGACAGGGAAGTCAGCCCCAGCATTTT. Amino acids: CASSLFVSGQGSQPQHF.

Here the CDR3 reads CASSDRNRGHYNTEAFF. CDR3 nucleotide sequence: TGTGCCAGCAGTGATAGAAACAGGGGGCATTACAACACTGAAGCTTTCTTT. The rearrangement joins TRBV25-1 to TRBJ1-1; 9 bases are a match to TRBD1. The CDR3 covers 17 residues. The V gene's germline CDR1 is MGHDK and CDR2 SYGVNS. Trimming at V came to 3 bases and at J to 2 bases, leaving 10 bases not matched to a gene.

This clone was counted a few times. V gene TRBV2 combines with J gene TRBJ1-2, with a weak D call TRBD1 (5 bases). The V gene lost 7 bases and the J gene lost 2 bases, with 14 bases spanning the gap. The CDR3 length is 14 residues. Germline V lookup: CDR1 SNHLY, CDR2 FYNNEI. As DNA, the CDR3 is TGTGCCAGCATGGGGGACTCTTCGAACTATGGCTACACCTTC. Its protein product is CASMGDSSNYGYTF.

This rearrangement joins TRBV13 to TRBJ1-3, with a possible D match to TRBD1 (6 bases). Trimming shortened V by 1 base and J by 6 bases, and 16 bases separated the two germline ends. Germline CDR1 reads PRHDT; CDR2 reads FYEKMQ (reference sequence). The length of the CDR3 is 16 residues. The CDR3 nucleotides are TGTGCCAGCAGCTTAGTGGGCGAGAACAGGGCAAACACCATATATTTT. Protein sequence: CASSLVGENRANTIYF. Filled out from reference TRBV13 and TRBJ1-3, the complete variable domain reads AAGVIQSPRHLIKEKRETATLKCYPIPRHDTVYWYQQGPGQDPQFLISFYEKMQSDKGSIPDRFSAQQFSDYHSELNMSSLELGDSALYFCASSLVGENRANTIYFGEGSWLTVV.

The chain joins TRBV4-2 to TRBJ2-1; 7 positions agree with TRBD2. This CDR3 is 15 amino acids long. Germline assignment: CDR1 LGHNA and CDR2 YNFKEQ. Germline trimming cut 1 base from V and 9 bases from J; bases unmatched to any gene: 9. The CDR3 here is CASSQVGSGGSEQFF. In DNA form, the CDR3 reads TGTGCCAGCAGCCAAGTAGGGTCGGGGGGTAGTGAGCAGTTCTTC.

This clone was picked up a small number of times. This sequence joins TRBV28 and TRBJ1-5, with a possible D match to TRBD1 (5 bases). CDR3 length equals 14 residues. Germline-derived CDR1 and CDR2 are MDHEN and SYDVKM. Trimming removed 6 bases from V and 5 bases from J, with 14 bases in between. CDR3: CASRVTGTYQPQHF. The DNA of the CDR3 is TGTGCCAGCAGGGTAACAGGTACTTATCAGCCCCAGCATTTT. Supplemented by reference TRBV28 and TRBJ1-5, the full variable domain reads DVKVTQSSRYLVKRTGEKVFLECVQDMDHENMFWYRQDPGLGLRLIYFSYDVKMKEKGDIPEGYSVSREKKERFSLILESASTNQTSMYLCASRVTGTYQPQHFGDGTRLSIL.

This sequence joins TRBV9 and TRBJ2-7; TRBD1 is a possible D gene (6 bases). Germline V gene data show CDR1 as SGDLS and CDR2 as YYNGEE. This CDR3 comprises 15 residues. The V end lost 5 bases, the J end lost 5 bases, and 20 bases lay between the germline ends. CDR3 sequence: CASSQTQGWYDEQYF. As DNA, the CDR3 is TGTGCCAGCAGTCAGACCCAGGGGTGGTACGACGAGCAGTACTTC.

The rearrangement links TRBV6-1 to TRBJ2-7; the D is unclear. Per the germline V gene, CDR1 is MNHNS and CDR2 is SASEGT. This CDR3 region has 15 residues. The V and J ends lost 0 bases and 2 bases respectively, with 11 bases between them. The CDR3 DNA reads as TGTGCCAGCAGTGAAGCCGACACTGTTGCCTACGAGCAGTACTTC. This gives the protein CASSEADTVAYEQYF.

This chain links TRBV27 with TRBJ2-3, with TRBD1 identical over 8 bases. Looked up from germline, CDR1 is MNHEY and CDR2 is SMNVEV (reference sequence). The CDR3 totals 14 residues. With 2 bases clipped from V and 5 bases from J, the junction kept 3 bases outside the gene matches. The CDR3 spells CASSLDRGKDTQYF. The CDR3 DNA reads as TGTGCCAGCAGTTTAGACAGGGGAAAAGATACGCAGTATTTT.

In its sample, this clone was seen once. The J gene is TRBJ2-7, the V gene TRBV4-1; 7 nucleotides align to TRBD1. The CDR3 runs to 14 residues. Trimming cost V 2 bases and J 3 bases; bases outside gene matches: 4. Germline loops: CDR1 MGHRA, CDR2 YSYEKL. CDR3 region: CASSQYRGNYEQYF. For the CDR3, the DNA is TGCGCCAGCAGCCAATACAGGGGCAACTACGAGCAGTACTTC.

The chain carries TRBV10-3 and TRBJ2-1, with D possibly TRBD2 on 7 matching bases. Germline V gene sequence: CDR1 ENHRY, CDR2 SYGVKD. Trimming removed 3 bases from V and 5 bases from J, with 11 bases in between. CDR3 length equals 14 residues. The CDR3 sequence: CAISDLGGHNEQFF. The CDR3 DNA sequence: TGTGCCATCAGTGACCTCGGGGGGCACAATGAGCAGTTCTTC.

This sequence joins TRBV11-3 and TRBJ2-3; D is uncertain. Germline assignment: CDR1 SGHNT and CDR2 YENEEA. The CDR3 extends over 14 amino acids. Trimming cost V 0 bases and J 2 bases, with 6 bases left between them. CDR3 nucleotide sequence: TGTGCCAGCAGCTTAGACAGACTCACAGATACGCAGTATTTT. Its protein is CASSLDRLTDTQYF.

V gene TRBV7-2 combines with J gene TRBJ2-7; a weak D match, TRBD2 (6 bases). Germline CDR1 reads SGHTA; CDR2 reads FQGNSA. V gave up 1 base and J gave up 3 bases, with 13 bases separating them. The CDR3 runs 15 residues. The CDR3: CASSLVGSGNYEQYF. CDR3 nucleotide sequence: TGTGCCAGCAGCTTAGTTGGTAGCGGAAACTACGAGCAGTACTTC.

This sequence joins TRBV9 and TRBJ2-3, with TRBD2 identical over 8 bases. Germline CDR1 is SGDLS and CDR2 is YYNGEE. This CDR3 comprises 15 residues. With 1 base clipped from V and 1 base from J, the junction kept 2 bases outside the gene matches. The CDR3 DNA reads as TGTGCCAGCAGCGTACGGGGGGGCGGCACAGATACGCAGTATTTT. This codes for CASSVRGGGTDTQYF.

The chain couples TRBV11-3 to TRBJ2-4; TRBD1 matches at 9 bases. CDR1 is SGHNT and CDR2 is YENEEA in the germline V gene. The V and J ends lost 4 bases and 9 bases, in that order; junction bases with no gene match: 16. The CDR3 runs to 17 residues. As DNA, the CDR3 is TGTGCCAGCAGCTCGAGACGGGACAGGGAAAAGACAGGCATTCAGTACTTC. Translating gives CASSSRRDREKTGIQYF.

The rearrangement uses TRBV2 and TRBJ2-5; perhaps TRBD2 as D (6 bases). Germline values: CDR1 SNHLY, CDR2 FYNNEI. V was clipped by 3 bases and J by 5 bases, with 16 bases between them. This CDR3 comprises 15 residues. In nucleotides, the CDR3 is TGTGCCAGCAGTGATCGGCGGGGTTCTGGGGAGACCCAGTACTTC. This sequence encodes CASSDRRGSGETQYF. Supplemented by reference TRBV2 and TRBJ2-5, the full variable domain reads EPEVTQTPSHQVTQMGQEVILRCVPISNHLYFYWYRQILGQKVEFLVSFYNNEISEKSEIFDDQFSVERPDGSNFTLKIRSTKLEDSAMYFCASSDRRGSGETQYFGPGTRLLVL.

The chain is built from TRBV5-1 and TRBJ1-1, with 10 bases that match TRBD1. The CDR3 has 14 amino acids. J was trimmed by 5 bases and V by 4 bases; bases with no gene match: 5. The germline V gene encodes CDR1 SGHRS and CDR2 YFSETQ. CDR3 protein: CASSLGQGRTEAFF. The CDR3 DNA follows: TGCGCCAGCAGCCTGGGACAGGGGAGGACTGAAGCTTTCTTT.

The J gene is TRBJ2-2, the V gene TRBV7-8; TRBD2 is a possible D gene (6 bases). Germline-derived CDR1 and CDR2 are SGHVS and FQNEAQ. Trimming left V 5 bases short and J 2 bases short, with 18 bases between. The CDR3 is made up of 17 amino acids. The CDR3 nucleotides read TGTGCCAGCAGCAAGAGGGTTTGGGACTCCAACACCGGGGAGCTGTTTTTT. Its protein is CASSKRVWDSNTGELFF.